The 30 T cell receptor beta chains listed next were all sequenced from one sample in a study of blood T cell repertoires in COVID-19. TCRdb's copy holds only in-frame clones and misses some; the assay was immunoSEQ multiplex PCR. Found here are approximately 70,000 clones, roughly four fifths of them singletons; the top ten hold just over 4.5%. The specimen sequenced was peripheral blood. The receptors here all came from a woman in her fifties or sixties with acute or convalescent COVID-19.

This clone has only a few counts. The rearrangement joins TRBV10-1 to TRBJ1-1; TRBD1 agrees at 7 bases. The CDR3 length is 17 residues. Trimming at V came to 5 bases and at J to 1 base, leaving 13 bases not matched to a gene. Germline V CDR1 and CDR2: WNHNN, SYGVQD (reference sequence). CDR3 DNA: TGCGCCAGCAGTCTCGACAGGGCCCTATTTACGAACACTGAAGCTTTCTTT. Translation gives CASSLDRALFTNTEAFF.

This chain uses TRBV6-5 with TRBJ1-2, with 7 bases identical to TRBD1. Germline-derived CDR1 and CDR2 are MNHEY and SVGAGI. The V segment lost 4 bases and the J segment 2 bases; nucleotides outside the gene matches: 7. CDR3 length: 15 residues. CDR3 DNA: TGTGCCAGCAGTTCCAGTAGACAGGGAAACTATGGCTACACCTTC. It codes for CASSSSRQGNYGYTF.

This clone was observed a single time. The chain has TRBV2 and TRBJ1-4, with D tentatively TRBD1 (6 bases). Germline CDR1 is SNHLY and CDR2 is FYNNEI. The V gene lost 4 bases and the J gene lost 7 bases, with 13 bases spanning the gap. The CDR3 loop spans 14 amino acids. For the CDR3, the DNA is TGTGCCAGCAGTGGACAGGTGATTACTGAAAAACTGTTTTTT. Its protein is CASSGQVITEKLFF.

In its sample, this clone was seen a few times. This rearrangement joins TRBV6-1 to TRBJ1-2, with D possibly matching TRBD1 (5 bases). The CDR3 contains 14 residues. The V and J ends lost 1 base and 4 bases respectively, with 10 bases between them. CDR1 and CDR2 (germline): MNHNS, SASEGT. CDR3 bases: TGTGCCAGCAGTGAAGGGGGCCAGCCCTATGGCTACACCTTC. Amino acid sequence: CASSEGGQPYGYTF.

The chain couples TRBV19 to TRBJ1-5, with D maybe TRBD1 (6 bases). The CDR3 sequence is 19 residues long. The V gene lost 5 bases and the J gene lost 4 bases, with 27 bases spanning the gap. Germline CDR1 reads LNHDA; CDR2 reads SQIVND (reference sequence). The CDR3 here is CASSYTGTARGIRNQPQHF. The CDR3 bases are TGTGCCAGTAGTTATACAGGGACGGCGCGGGGGATCCGTAATCAGCCCCAGCATTTT.

The chain combines TRBV19 with TRBJ2-1; D is undetermined. The CDR3 sequence is 12 residues long. The V end was cut by 5 bases, the J end by 4 bases, with 6 bases between. In germline, CDR1 is LNHDA, CDR2 SQIVND (reference sequence). CDR3 nucleotide sequence: TGTGCCAGTAGTTTCCAATACAATGAGCAGTTCTTC. Translating it yields CASSFQYNEQFF.

The chain has TRBV5-4 and TRBJ2-2, with unresolved D. The CDR3 consists of 16 residues. Germline values: CDR1 SGHNT, CDR2 YYREEE (reference sequence). Between the trimmed V and J ends, which lost 1 base and 0 bases, there was a span of 10 bases. CDR3 sequence reads: CASSLLFPANTGELFF. DNA for the CDR3: TGTGCCAGCAGCTTGTTATTCCCAGCGAACACCGGGGAGCTGTTTTTT.

J is TRBJ2-7 and V is TRBV12-2; the table's D call TRBD2 went unverified against the DNA. TRBV12-2 is described as a pseudogene. The CDR3 covers 11 residues. CDR3: CASRLFSPQYF. In DNA form, the CDR3 reads TGTGCAAGTCGCTTGTTCTCCCCGCAGTACTTC.

In DNA form, the CDR3 reads TGTGCCAGTAGTACACAGGGGCCCTCTAACTATGGCTACACCTTC. Translated: CASSTQGPSNYGYTF. The chain carries TRBV19 and TRBJ1-2, with 7 bases fitting TRBD1. Germline V gene data show CDR1 as LNHDA and CDR2 as SQIVND (reference sequence). CDR3 length equals 15 residues. V was clipped by 4 bases and J by 0 bases; unmatched bases: 5.

The sample holds a few counts of this clone. The chain combines TRBV19 with TRBJ2-2; TRBD1 matches at 7 bases. The CDR3 has 14 amino acids. Germline-derived CDR1 and CDR2 are LNHDA and SQIVND (reference sequence). Trimming at V came to 8 bases and at J to 4 bases, leaving 7 bases not matched to a gene. The CDR3 DNA is TGTGCCAGTTCCGGGACAGTGGGCACCGGGGAGCTGTTTTTT. Its translation is CASSGTVGTGELFF.

The chain carries TRBV2 and TRBJ1-5, with D possibly TRBD1 on 5 matching bases. This CDR3 region has 15 residues. Between the trimmed V and J ends, which lost 5 bases and 0 bases, there was a span of 11 bases. From germline, CDR1 is SNHLY and CDR2 FYNNEI. This CDR3 is CASSRQLYSNQPQHF. CDR3 sequence (DNA): TGTGCCAGCAGTCGACAGTTATATAGCAATCAGCCCCAGCATTTT.

For the CDR3, the DNA is TGTGCCAGCAGCCCGGGACAGAACACTGAAGCTTTCTTT. Translation gives CASSPGQNTEAFF. This chain connects TRBV5-4 to TRBJ1-1; D may be TRBD1 (6 bases). V was cut by 4 bases and J by 1 base, with 8 bases left in between. CDR1 and CDR2 from the germline V gene are SGHNT and YYREEE (reference sequence). CDR3 length: 13 amino acids.

V gene TRBV14 combines with J gene TRBJ2-4; 7 nucleotides align to TRBD2. The CDR3 consists of 13 residues. Per germline, CDR1 SGHDN and CDR2 FVKESK. Unmatched junction bases numbered 5, after V lost 0 bases and J lost 12 bases. CDR3 bases: TGTGCCAGCAGCCAAGACGTGGGAGGGAATCAGTACTTC. Encoded protein: CASSQDVGGNQYF.

This clone was detected a few times. The chain employs TRBV27 and TRBJ2-3, with 9 bases lining up with TRBD1. The ends lost 5 bases at V and 8 bases at J; junction bases unmatched: 8. Germline CDR1 is MNHEY and CDR2 is SMNVEV (reference sequence). CDR3 size: 14 residues. The CDR3 region is CASSAGQGRGTQYF. Written as DNA, the CDR3 is TGTGCCAGCAGTGCCGGACAGGGGCGGGGTACGCAGTATTTT.

The chain links TRBV24-1 to TRBJ2-3; 8 bases fit TRBD2. The germline V gene has CDR1 KGHDR and CDR2 SFDVKD. The CDR3 spans 18 residues. Trimming cost V 4 bases and J 2 bases; bases outside gene matches: 13. As DNA, the CDR3 is TGTGCCACCAGTGACCGGGGACTAGTGGGTTTATTCACAGATACGCAGTATTTT. The encoded protein is CATSDRGLVGLFTDTQYF.

This clone was found a few times. V is TRBV6-1 and J is TRBJ1-6, with 7 bases fitting TRBD1. J was trimmed by 6 bases and V by 1 base; bases with no gene match: 9. CDR1 MNHNS and CDR2 SASEGT come from the germline V gene. The CDR3 has 17 residues. As DNA, the CDR3 is TGTGCCAGCAGTGAAGTGGACAGGCCAACTCTTAATTCACCCCTCCACTTT. It codes for CASSEVDRPTLNSPLHF.

CDR3 in amino acids: CASSVRQGDEKLFF. The CDR3 nucleotides read TGTGCCAGCAGCGTTAGACAGGGCGATGAAAAACTGTTTTTT. The rearrangement joins TRBV5-6 to TRBJ1-4; TRBD1 agrees at 7 bases. This CDR3 contains 14 residues. V dropped 4 bases and J dropped 6; count of bases not matched to a gene: 6. Germline V gene lookup returns CDR1 SGHDT and CDR2 YYEEEE.

The V and J genes are TRBV21-1 and TRBJ2-7; the table calls TRBD1, which could not be checked here. TRBV21-1 is an annotated pseudogene. CDR3 size: 16 residues. The CDR3 sequence is CASSSGRGQGTYEQYF. CDR3 nucleotides: TGTGCCAGCAGCTCAGGGAGGGGACAGGGAACCTACGAGCAGTACTTC.

The rearrangement uses TRBV4-1 and TRBJ2-1; D perhaps matches TRBD2 (7 bases). Trimming left V 0 bases short and J 6 bases short, with 12 bases between. The germline V gene has CDR1 MGHRA and CDR2 YSYEKL. The CDR3 has 15 residues. CDR3 loop: CASSQEGGRVNEQFF. Here the CDR3 DNA reads TGCGCCAGCAGCCAAGAGGGGGGGCGGGTCAATGAGCAGTTCTTC.

The chain has TRBV6-5 and TRBJ1-2; D might be TRBD1 (5 bases). Germline V gene sequence: CDR1 MNHEY, CDR2 SVGAGI. The CDR3 runs 13 residues. Trimming removed 5 bases from V and 4 bases from J, with 11 bases in between. The CDR3 DNA is TGTGCCAGCAGTAGGCAGGGCGTCTATGGCTACACCTTC. Its protein product is CASSRQGVYGYTF.

V is TRBV5-6 and J is TRBJ2-7; 7 nucleotides match TRBD1. V lost 0 bases, J lost 0 bases, and 3 bases stayed unmatched. Germline-derived CDR1 and CDR2 are SGHDT and YYEEEE. This CDR3 comprises 15 residues. Here the CDR3 reads CASSLVPGGSYEQYF. Written as DNA, the CDR3 is TGTGCCAGCAGCTTGGTCCCAGGGGGCTCCTACGAGCAGTACTTC.

V and J are TRBV5-1 and TRBJ2-4, with TRBD2 matching over 11 bases. Losses at the gene ends were 0 bases for V and 7 bases for J; bases not matched to a gene: 9. The V gene's germline CDR1 is SGHRS and CDR2 YFSETQ. This CDR3 comprises 17 residues. The CDR3 DNA sequence: TGCGCCAGCAGCTTGGAAGTTAGCGGGGGGGCCGGGAACATTCAGTACTTC. Its translation is CASSLEVSGGAGNIQYF.

The CDR3 region has the DNA TGTGCCAGCAGTGAGCGGGGGCCTGGTGGCTACACCTTC. This encodes CASSERGPGGYTF. The chain uses TRBV2 and TRBJ1-2; possibly TRBD1 for D (6 bases). Germline CDR1 reads SNHLY; CDR2 reads FYNNEI. V was cut by 3 bases and J by 7 bases, with 12 bases left in between. This CDR3 contains 13 residues.

The gene calls are TRBV10-3 and TRBJ2-2; the match to TRBD1 covers 9 bases. The CDR3 has 15 residues. V lost 6 bases to trimming and J lost 3 bases; unmatched junction nucleotides: 5. Per germline, CDR1 ENHRY and CDR2 SYGVKD. The CDR3 DNA follows: TGTGCCATCAGCCGACAGGGGGGAGACACCGGGGAGCTGTTTTTT. Translation gives CAISRQGGDTGELFF.

This sequence joins TRBV9 and TRBJ1-1; 8 bases line up with TRBD1. The CDR3 is 15 amino acids. V lost 4 bases, J lost 2 bases, and 7 bases stayed unmatched. Germline CDR1 reads SGDLS; CDR2 reads YYNGEE. The CDR3 here is CASSKQGQGNTEAFF. CDR3 DNA: TGTGCCAGCAGCAAACAAGGACAGGGAAACACTGAAGCTTTCTTT.

The chain is built from TRBV5-1 and TRBJ1-4; D not certain. Germline V CDR1 and CDR2: SGHRS, YFSETQ. CDR3 length equals 13 residues. Trimming took 0 bases from V and 5 from J, leaving 5 bases between them. DNA of the CDR3: TGCGCCAGCAGCTTGGGAGGGAATGAAAAACTGTTTTTT. Amino acid sequence: CASSLGGNEKLFF.

The V and J genes are TRBV6-5 and TRBJ1-2; D is uncertain. Trimming stripped 2 bases from V and 7 bases from J, with 11 bases between. This CDR3 region has 13 residues. CDR1 is MNHEY, CDR2 SVGAGI, per germline. In DNA, the CDR3 is TGTGCCAGCAGTTACCGGCGGGAGAGTGGCTACACCTTC. This codes for CASSYRRESGYTF.

V and J are TRBV9 and TRBJ1-1, with unresolved D. Trimming stripped 3 bases from V and 5 bases from J, with 11 bases between. The CDR3 contains 13 residues. Germline V gives CDR1 SGDLS, CDR2 YYNGEE. The CDR3 spells CASSARRSTEAFF. The DNA of the CDR3 is TGTGCCAGCAGCGCCAGAAGATCGACTGAAGCTTTCTTT.

The V gene is TRBV3-1 (or the pseudogene TRBV3-2), the J gene TRBJ1-2, with TRBD1 matching 7 bases. This CDR3 has 14 amino acids. The V and J ends lost 4 bases and 4 bases, in that order; junction bases with no gene match: 6. Germline assignment: CDR1 LGHDT and CDR2 YNNKEL (reference sequence). The CDR3 DNA sequence: TGTGCCAGCAGCCGAATCCGGGACAGCTATGGCTACACCTTC. It is translated as CASSRIRDSYGYTF.

The chain uses TRBV5-1 and TRBJ1-6; TRBD1 matches at 7 bases. Germline V gene data show CDR1 as SGHRS and CDR2 as YFSETQ. The CDR3 runs to 14 residues. Trimming at V came to 3 bases and at J to 8 bases, leaving 5 bases not matched to a gene. CDR3 sequence (DNA): TGCGCCAGCAGCTCCGGGACAGTGGATTCACCCCTCCACTTT. It encodes CASSSGTVDSPLHF.